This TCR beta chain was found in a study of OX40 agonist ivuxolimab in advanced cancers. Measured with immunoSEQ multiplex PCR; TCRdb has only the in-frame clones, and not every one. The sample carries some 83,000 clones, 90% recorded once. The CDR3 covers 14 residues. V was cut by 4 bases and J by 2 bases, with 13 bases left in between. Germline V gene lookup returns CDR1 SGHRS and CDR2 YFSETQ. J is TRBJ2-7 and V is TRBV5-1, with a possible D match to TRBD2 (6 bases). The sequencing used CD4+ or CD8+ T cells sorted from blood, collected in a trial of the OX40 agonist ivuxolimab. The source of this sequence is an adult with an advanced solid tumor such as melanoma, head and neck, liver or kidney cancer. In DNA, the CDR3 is TGCGCCAGCAGCGACGGGGGTAGCACCTACGAGCAGTACTTC. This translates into CASSDGGSTYEQYF.